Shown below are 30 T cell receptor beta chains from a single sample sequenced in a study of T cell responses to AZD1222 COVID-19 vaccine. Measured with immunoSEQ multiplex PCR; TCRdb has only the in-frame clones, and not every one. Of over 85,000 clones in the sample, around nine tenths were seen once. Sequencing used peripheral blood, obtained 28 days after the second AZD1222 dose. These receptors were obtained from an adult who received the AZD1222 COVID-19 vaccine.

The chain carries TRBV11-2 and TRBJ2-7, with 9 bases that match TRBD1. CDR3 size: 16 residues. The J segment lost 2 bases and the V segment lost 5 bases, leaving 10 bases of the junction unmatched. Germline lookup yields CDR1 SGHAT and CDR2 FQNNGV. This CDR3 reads CASSVTGTGSTYEQYF. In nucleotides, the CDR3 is TGTGCCAGCAGCGTAACCGGGACAGGGAGTACCTACGAGCAGTACTTC.

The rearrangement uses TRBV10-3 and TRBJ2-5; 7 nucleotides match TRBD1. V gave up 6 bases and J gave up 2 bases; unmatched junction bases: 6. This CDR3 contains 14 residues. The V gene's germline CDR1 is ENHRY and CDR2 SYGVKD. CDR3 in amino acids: CAIRPGGRQETQYF. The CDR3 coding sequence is TGTGCCATCAGGCCAGGGGGTAGACAAGAGACCCAGTACTTC.

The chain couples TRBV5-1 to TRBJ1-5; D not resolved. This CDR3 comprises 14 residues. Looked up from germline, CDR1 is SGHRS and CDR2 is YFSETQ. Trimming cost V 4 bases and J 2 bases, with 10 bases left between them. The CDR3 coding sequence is TGCGCCAGCAGCCCTACCGGGGGCAATCAGCCCCAGCATTTT. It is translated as CASSPTGGNQPQHF.

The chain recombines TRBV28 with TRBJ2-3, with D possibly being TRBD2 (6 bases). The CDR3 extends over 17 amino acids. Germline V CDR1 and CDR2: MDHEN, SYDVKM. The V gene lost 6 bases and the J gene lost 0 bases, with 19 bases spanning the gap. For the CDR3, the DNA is TGTGCCAGCAGCCTCACTAGGAGGGTGCATAGCACAGATACGCAGTATTTT. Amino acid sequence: CASSLTRRVHSTDTQYF.

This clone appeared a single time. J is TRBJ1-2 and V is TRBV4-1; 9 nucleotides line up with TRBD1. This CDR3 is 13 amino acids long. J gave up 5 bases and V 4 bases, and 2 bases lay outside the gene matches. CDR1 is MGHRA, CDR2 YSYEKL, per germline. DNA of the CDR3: TGCGCCAGCAGCCCCGGACAGGGGTATGGCTACACCTTC. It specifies CASSPGQGYGYTF.

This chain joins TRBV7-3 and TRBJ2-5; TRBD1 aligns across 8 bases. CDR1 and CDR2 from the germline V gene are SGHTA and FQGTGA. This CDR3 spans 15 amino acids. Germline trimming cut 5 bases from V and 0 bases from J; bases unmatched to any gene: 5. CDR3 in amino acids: CASSTGQGNQETQYF. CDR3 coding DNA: TGTGCCAGCAGCACCGGACAGGGCAACCAAGAGACCCAGTACTTC.

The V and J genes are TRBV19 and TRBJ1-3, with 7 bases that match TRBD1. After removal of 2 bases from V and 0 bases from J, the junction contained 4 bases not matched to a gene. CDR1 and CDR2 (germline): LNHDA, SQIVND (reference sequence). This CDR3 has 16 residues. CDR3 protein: CASSIRTGNSGNTIYF. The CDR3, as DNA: TGTGCCAGTAGTATAAGGACAGGCAACTCTGGAAACACCATATATTTT.

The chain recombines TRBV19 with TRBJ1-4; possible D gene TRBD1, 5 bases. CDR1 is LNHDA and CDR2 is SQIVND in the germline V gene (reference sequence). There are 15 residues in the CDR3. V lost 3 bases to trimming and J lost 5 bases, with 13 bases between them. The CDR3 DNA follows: TGTGCCAGTAGTATGCCGGGGGAGACGAATGAAAAACTGTTTTTT. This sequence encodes CASSMPGETNEKLFF.

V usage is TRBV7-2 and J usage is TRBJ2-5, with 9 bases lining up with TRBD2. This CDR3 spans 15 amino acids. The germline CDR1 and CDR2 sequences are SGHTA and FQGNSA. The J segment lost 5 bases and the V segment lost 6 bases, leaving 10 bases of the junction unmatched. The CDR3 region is CASRAAAGGRETQYF. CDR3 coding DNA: TGTGCCAGCAGAGCAGCAGCGGGGGGCCGGGAGACCCAGTACTTC. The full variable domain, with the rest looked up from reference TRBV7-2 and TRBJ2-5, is GAGVSQSPSNKVTEKGKDVELRCDPISGHTALYWYRQSLGQGLEFLIYFQGNSAPDKSGLPSDRFSAERTGGSVSTLTIQRTQQEDSAVYLCASRAAAGGRETQYFGPGTRLLVL.

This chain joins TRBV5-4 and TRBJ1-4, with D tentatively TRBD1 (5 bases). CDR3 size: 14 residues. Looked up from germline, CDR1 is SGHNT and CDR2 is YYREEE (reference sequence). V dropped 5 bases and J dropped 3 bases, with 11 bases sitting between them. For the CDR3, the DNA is TGTGCCAGCAGTAAAGGGGCGCCTAATGAAAAACTGTTTTTT. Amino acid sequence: CASSKGAPNEKLFF.

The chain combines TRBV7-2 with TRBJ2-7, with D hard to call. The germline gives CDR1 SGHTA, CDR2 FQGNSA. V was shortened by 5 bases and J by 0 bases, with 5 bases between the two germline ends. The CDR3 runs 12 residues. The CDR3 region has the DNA TGTGCCAGCAGCACGAACTCCTACGAGCAGTACTTC. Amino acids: CASSTNSYEQYF.

Written as DNA, the CDR3 is TGCGCCAGCAGCTTGGAGGGTTTGAGCTCGGGTGAGCAGTACTTC. Its protein product is CASSLEGLSSGEQYF. The V gene is TRBV5-1, the J gene TRBJ2-7; D ambiguous. V lost 0 bases and J lost 7, with 17 bases in between. Germline assignment: CDR1 SGHRS and CDR2 YFSETQ. The CDR3 contains 15 residues. Supplemented by reference TRBV5-1 and TRBJ2-7, the full variable domain reads KAGVTQTPRYLIKTRGQQVTLSCSPISGHRSVSWYQQTPGQGLQFLFEYFSETQRNKGNFPGRFSGRQFSNSRSEMNVSTLELGDSALYLCASSLEGLSSGEQYFGPGTRLTVT.

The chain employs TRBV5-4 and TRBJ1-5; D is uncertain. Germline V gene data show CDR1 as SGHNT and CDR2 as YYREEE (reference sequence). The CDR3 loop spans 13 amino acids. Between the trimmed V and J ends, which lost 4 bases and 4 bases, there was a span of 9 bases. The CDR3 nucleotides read TGTGCCAGCAGCCCGGATCCGAATCAGCCCCAGCATTTT. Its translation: CASSPDPNQPQHF.

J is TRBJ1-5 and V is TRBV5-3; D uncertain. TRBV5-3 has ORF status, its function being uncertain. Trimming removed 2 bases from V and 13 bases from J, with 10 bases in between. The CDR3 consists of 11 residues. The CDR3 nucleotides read TGTGCCAGAAGCTTAGACACCCAGCAGCATTTT. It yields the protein CARSLDTQQHF.

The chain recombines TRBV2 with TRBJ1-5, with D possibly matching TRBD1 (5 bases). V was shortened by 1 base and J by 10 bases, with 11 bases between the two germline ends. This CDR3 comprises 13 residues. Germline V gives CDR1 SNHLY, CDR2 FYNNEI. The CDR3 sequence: CASSEGGTGPQHF. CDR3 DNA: TGTGCCAGCAGTGAAGGGGGGACTGGACCCCAGCATTTT.

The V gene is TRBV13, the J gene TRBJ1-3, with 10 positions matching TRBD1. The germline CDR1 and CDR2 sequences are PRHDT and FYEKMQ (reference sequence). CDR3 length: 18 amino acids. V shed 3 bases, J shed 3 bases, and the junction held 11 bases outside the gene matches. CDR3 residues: CASSFLGAGQGLGNTIYF. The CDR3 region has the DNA TGTGCCAGCAGCTTTCTGGGGGCGGGACAGGGGCTTGGAAACACCATATATTTT.

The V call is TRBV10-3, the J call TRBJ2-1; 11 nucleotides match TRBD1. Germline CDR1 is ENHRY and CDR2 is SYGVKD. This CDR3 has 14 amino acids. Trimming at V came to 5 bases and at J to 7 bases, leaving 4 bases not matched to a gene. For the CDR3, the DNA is TGTGCCATCAGTTGGACAGGGGGCTTGAATGAGCAGTTCTTC. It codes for CAISWTGGLNEQFF.

The CDR3 sequence: CSASPRVTPQETQYF. CDR3 nucleotides: TGCAGTGCTAGTCCGCGGGTGACCCCCCAAGAGACCCAGTACTTC. This sequence joins TRBV20-1 and TRBJ2-5; perhaps TRBD2 as D (5 bases). V was trimmed by 3 bases and J by 1 base, leaving 15 bases between them. CDR1 and CDR2 (germline): DFQATT, SNEGSKA (reference sequence). The CDR3 totals 15 residues.

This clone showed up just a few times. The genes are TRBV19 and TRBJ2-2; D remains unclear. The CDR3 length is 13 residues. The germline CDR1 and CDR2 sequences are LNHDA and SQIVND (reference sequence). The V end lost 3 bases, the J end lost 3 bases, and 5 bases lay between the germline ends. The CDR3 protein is CASSISDTGELFF. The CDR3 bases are TGTGCCAGTAGTATTTCGGACACCGGGGAGCTGTTTTTT.

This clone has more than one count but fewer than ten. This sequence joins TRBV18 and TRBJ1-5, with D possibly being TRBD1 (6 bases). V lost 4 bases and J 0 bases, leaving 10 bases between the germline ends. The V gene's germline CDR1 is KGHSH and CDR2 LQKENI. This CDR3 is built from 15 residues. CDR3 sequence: CASSQGGASNQPQHF. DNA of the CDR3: TGTGCCAGCTCACAGGGGGGGGCTAGCAATCAGCCCCAGCATTTT.

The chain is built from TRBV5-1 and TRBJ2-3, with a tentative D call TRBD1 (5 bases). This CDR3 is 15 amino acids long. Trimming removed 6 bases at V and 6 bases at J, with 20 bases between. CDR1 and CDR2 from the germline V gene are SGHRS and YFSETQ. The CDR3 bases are TGCGCCAGCACCACTTTAACGGGCAGGGTGGATACGCAGTATTTT. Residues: CASTTLTGRVDTQYF.

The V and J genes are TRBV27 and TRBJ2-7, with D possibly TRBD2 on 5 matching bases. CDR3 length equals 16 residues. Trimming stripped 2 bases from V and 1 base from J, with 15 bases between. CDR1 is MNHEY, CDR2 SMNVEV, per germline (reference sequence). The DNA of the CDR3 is TGTGCCAGCAGTTTAACCCCCGGCAGACTATCCTACGAGCAGTACTTC. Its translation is CASSLTPGRLSYEQYF.

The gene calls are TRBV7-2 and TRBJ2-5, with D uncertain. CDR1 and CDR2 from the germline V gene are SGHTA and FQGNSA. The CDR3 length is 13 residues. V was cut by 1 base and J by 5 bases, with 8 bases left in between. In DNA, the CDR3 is TGTGCCAGCAGCTTAGGGGTCCTGGAGACCCAGTACTTC. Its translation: CASSLGVLETQYF.

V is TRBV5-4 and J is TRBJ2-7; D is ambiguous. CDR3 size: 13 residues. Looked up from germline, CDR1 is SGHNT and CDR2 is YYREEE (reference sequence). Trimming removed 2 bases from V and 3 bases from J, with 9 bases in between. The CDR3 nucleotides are TGTGCCAGCAGCTTTGACACGAACTACGAGCAGTACTTC. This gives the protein CASSFDTNYEQYF.

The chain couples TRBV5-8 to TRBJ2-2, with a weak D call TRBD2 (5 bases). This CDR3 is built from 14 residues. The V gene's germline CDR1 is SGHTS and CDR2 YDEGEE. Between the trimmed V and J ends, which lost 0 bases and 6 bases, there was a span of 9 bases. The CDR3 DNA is TGTGCCAGCAGCTTGGATACTAGTGCCGGGGAGCTGTTTTTT. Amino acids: CASSLDTSAGELFF.

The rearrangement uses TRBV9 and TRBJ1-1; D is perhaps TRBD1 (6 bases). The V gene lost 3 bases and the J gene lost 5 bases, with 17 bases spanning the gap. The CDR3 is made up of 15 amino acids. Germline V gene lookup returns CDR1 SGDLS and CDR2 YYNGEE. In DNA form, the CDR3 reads TGTGCCAGCAGCGGACAAGCGGGGGCCGGAACTGAAGCTTTCTTT. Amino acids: CASSGQAGAGTEAFF.

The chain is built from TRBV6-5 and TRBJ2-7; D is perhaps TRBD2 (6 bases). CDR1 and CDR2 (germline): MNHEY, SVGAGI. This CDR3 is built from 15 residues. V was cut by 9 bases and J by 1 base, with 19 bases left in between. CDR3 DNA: TGTGCCAGTTCGGGAGCCTTCCTCACTTCCTACGAGCAGTACTTC. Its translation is CASSGAFLTSYEQYF.

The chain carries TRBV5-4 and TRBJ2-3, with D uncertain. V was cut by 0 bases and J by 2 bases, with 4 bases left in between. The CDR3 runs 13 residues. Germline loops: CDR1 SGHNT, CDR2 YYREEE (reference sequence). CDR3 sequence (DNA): TGTGCCAGCAGCTTGGTAACCACAGATACGCAGTATTTT. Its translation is CASSLVTTDTQYF.

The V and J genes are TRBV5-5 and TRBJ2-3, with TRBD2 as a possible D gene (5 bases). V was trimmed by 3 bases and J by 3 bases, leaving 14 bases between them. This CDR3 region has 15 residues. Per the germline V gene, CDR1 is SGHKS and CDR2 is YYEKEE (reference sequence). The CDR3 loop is CASSWRWTSTDTQYF. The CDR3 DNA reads TGTGCCAGCAGCTGGAGGTGGACCTCGACAGATACGCAGTATTTT.

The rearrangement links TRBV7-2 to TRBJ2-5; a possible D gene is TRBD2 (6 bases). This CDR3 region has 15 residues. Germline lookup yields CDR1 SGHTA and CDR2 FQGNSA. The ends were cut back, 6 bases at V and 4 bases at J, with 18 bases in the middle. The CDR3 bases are TGTGCCAGCAGGAATATGGGCGGGGTCGGAGAGACCCAGTACTTC. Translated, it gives CASRNMGGVGETQYF.